This T cell receptor beta chain came from a study of control samples from healthy donors and cancer patients (TCRdb year 2020). Only a few counts were recorded for this clone. It has no known antigen specificity. No base quality values were provided; no much bigger clone lies one nucleotide off. Receptors were amplified or captured by the immunoSEQ multiplex PCR assay. In its TCRdb copy, this immuneACCESS table keeps in-frame sequences only and misses some clones. Where compared with another copy, unresolved V genes explain less than half of these, and the others have no known cause. In this sample the table shows just over 150,000 clones, approximately 90% of which occur a single time. Around 12% of the sample rests with the top ten. The CDR3 has 13 amino acids, counting the end cysteine and phenylalanine. The retained sequence is limited to the CDR3, 39 bases, with the frame set at the first base. Deletion took 10 bases off V and 5 bases off J, with a span of 17 bases between the germline ends.

This chain is built from TRBV12-3 or TRBV12-4 and TRBJ2-5; the D gene is possibly TRBD2, with 8 bases matching. The specimen sequenced was blood. The sequence was obtained from a man aged 25 to 40 in good health. Read as DNA, the sequence is TGTGCCACGGGGGGGACCAGGGGGGAGACCCAGTACTTC. Its protein is CATGGTRGETQYF.